What follows is one TCR beta chain and its context. These data are taken from a study of B cell selection in AIRE deficiency. The method was immunoSEQ multiplex PCR; TCRdb's version includes in-frame clones alone and lacks a portion of them. The table includes about 25,000 clones, roughly 96% detected once. Conventional CD4 T cells were sorted as CD4+CD127+ cells. Trimming took off 1 base at V and 0 bases at J, with 9 bases between the two ends. The CDR3 loop spans 15 amino acids. Germline V CDR1 and CDR2: LNHNV, YYDKDF (reference sequence). Sequencing input: CD4+CD127+ conventional T cells sorted from PBMCs. This chain links TRBV15 with TRBJ1-1; perhaps TRBD1 as D (6 bases). This TCR derives from a human donor in good health. In DNA, the CDR3 is TGTGCCACCAGCAGAGCGCAGGGGATGAACACTGAAGCTTTCTTT. It encodes CATSRAQGMNTEAFF. The variable domain in full, with the rest retrieved from reference TRBV15 and TRBJ1-1, is DAMVIQNPRYQVTQFGKPVTLSCSQTLNHNVMYWYQQKSSQAPKLLFHYYDKDFNNEADTPDNFQSRRPNTSFCFLDIRSPGLGDTAMYLCATSRAQGMNTEAFFGQGTRLTVV.